These T cell receptor beta chains were read from a single sample in a study of identifying expanded T cells in peripheral blood. Some clones are missing from TCRdb's copy, which holds only in-frame ones; the method was immunoSEQ multiplex PCR. The table records some 97,000 clones, over 80% of them present only once. The sequencing input was blood. All receptors come from a person aged 18-69 years in good health. Both conserved end residues are part of each CDR3. The order of the fields is J gene, D gene, V gene, CDR3 protein, CDR3 DNA. D genes are given only for firm matches.

TRBJ2-7 | TRBD1 | TRBV10-2 | CAAGQGSFYEQYF | TGCGCCGCTGGACAGGGGTCTTTCTACGAGCAGTACTTC
TRBJ2-7 | - | TRBV6-1 | CASSDAPAGSHYEQYF | TGTGCCAGCAGTGACGCACCCGCAGGGTCCCACTACGAGCAGTACTTC
TRBJ1-2 | - | TRBV4-1 | CASSQVHAARGTYGYTF | TGCGCCAGCAGCCAAGTTCATGCGGCCAGAGGGACCTATGGCTACACCTTC
TRBJ1-5 | TRBD1 | TRBV15 | CATSRDPGGNQPQHF | TGTGCCACCAGCAGAGATCCAGGGGGAAATCAGCCCCAGCATTTT
TRBJ1-1 | - | TRBV29-1 | CSVEGVPDTIDEAFF | TGCAGCGTTGAGGGAGTCCCGGACACCATAGATGAAGCTTTCTTT
TRBJ2-1 | - | TRBV5-1 | CASSPDNNEQFF | TGCGCCAGCAGCCCCGACAACAATGAGCAGTTCTTC
TRBJ1-2 | TRBD1 | TRBV4-1 | CASSRDRGPKYGYTF | TGCGCCAGCAGCCGCGACAGGGGGCCCAAATATGGCTACACCTTC
TRBJ1-2 | - | TRBV5-1 | CASSDRHTHNYGYTF | TGCGCCAGCAGCGACAGGCACACCCATAACTATGGCTACACCTTC
TRBJ1-1 | - | TRBV4-3 | CASSSTGAWNTEAFF | TGCGCCAGCAGCTCCACCGGGGCCTGGAACACTGAAGCTTTCTTT
TRBJ2-5 | TRBD2 | TRBV7-9 | CASSLASGGQETQYF | TGTGCCAGCAGCTTAGCTAGCGGGGGGCAAGAGACCCAGTACTTC
TRBJ1-5 | TRBD1 | TRBV9 | CASSVGQGFNQPQHF | TGTGCCAGCAGCGTCGGACAGGGATTCAATCAGCCCCAGCATTTT
TRBJ1-5 | TRBD1 | TRBV19 | CASSIPPDRGFRNQPQHF | TGTGCCAGTAGTATTCCTCCGGACAGGGGTTTCCGCAATCAGCCCCAGCATTTT
TRBJ2-2 | - | TRBV7-3 | CASSSGQNTGELFF | TGTGCCAGCAGCTCCGGACAGAACACCGGGGAGCTGTTTTTT
TRBJ2-5 | - | TRBV4-1 | CASSQDQIEGRLTAETQYF | TGCGCCAGCAGCCAAGATCAGATCGAGGGCCGGCTGACCGCGGAGACCCAGTACTTC
TRBJ1-6 | TRBD1 | TRBV19 | CASSIMGTDNSPLHF | TGTGCCAGTAGTATCATGGGGACAGATAATTCACCCCTCCACTTT
TRBJ1-4 | TRBD1 | TRBV29-1 | CSVLGQGTNEKLFF | TGCAGCGTTTTGGGACAGGGAACTAATGAAAAACTGTTTTTT
TRBJ2-4 | - | TRBV29-1 | CSVEDDRALAKNIQYF | TGCAGCGTTGAGGATGACAGAGCTTTAGCCAAAAACATTCAGTACTTC
TRBJ1-2 | TRBD1 | TRBV30 | CAWSAGGQGRRGYTF | TGTGCCTGGAGTGCGGGGGGACAGGGAAGGAGGGGCTACACCTTC
TRBJ2-1 | TRBD2 | TRBV5-4 | CASSRRGLARDEQFF | TGTGCCAGCAGCCGAAGGGGACTAGCGCGGGATGAGCAGTTCTTC
TRBJ2-7 | TRBD2 | TRBV5-8 | CASTKPGGRNEQYF | TGTGCCAGCACCAAACCGGGGGGTCGCAACGAGCAGTACTTC
TRBJ1-4 | - | TRBV27 | CASSSDTGIQGRREKLFF | TGTGCCAGCAGTTCCGATACGGGAATCCAGGGGCGACGGGAAAAACTGTTTTTT
TRBJ1-1 | - | TRBV7-9 | CASSFGGARTEAFF | TGTGCCAGCAGCTTCGGGGGCGCGCGCACTGAAGCTTTCTTT